This TCR beta chain was captured in a study of T cell repertoires in cytomegalovirus infection. Germline CDR1 and CDR2: DFQATT and SNEGSKA (reference sequence). V lost 6 bases and J 5 bases, leaving 16 bases between the germline ends. CDR3 length: 13 residues. General study findings and limits: In two of eight donors, the top clonotype was HLA-C-restricted CMV-specific.

Concerning this clonotype: Antigen specificity is unknown.

TCRdb reanalysed the reads using MiXCR and keeps one entry per CDR3 protein. The sample consists of approximately 180,000 distinct CDR3 sequences, approximately 19% of them appearing once. The gene calls are TRBV20-1 and TRBJ1-2, with D uncertain. The clonotype comes from a human donor in good health (CMV status not recorded). Some clones in this sample may be carry-over from other donors' samples. Sample: PBMCs. The CDR3 sequence is CSAQFNLGYGYTF. The CDR3 DNA follows: TGCAGTGCGCAATTCAACCTAGGGTATGGCTACACCTTC.